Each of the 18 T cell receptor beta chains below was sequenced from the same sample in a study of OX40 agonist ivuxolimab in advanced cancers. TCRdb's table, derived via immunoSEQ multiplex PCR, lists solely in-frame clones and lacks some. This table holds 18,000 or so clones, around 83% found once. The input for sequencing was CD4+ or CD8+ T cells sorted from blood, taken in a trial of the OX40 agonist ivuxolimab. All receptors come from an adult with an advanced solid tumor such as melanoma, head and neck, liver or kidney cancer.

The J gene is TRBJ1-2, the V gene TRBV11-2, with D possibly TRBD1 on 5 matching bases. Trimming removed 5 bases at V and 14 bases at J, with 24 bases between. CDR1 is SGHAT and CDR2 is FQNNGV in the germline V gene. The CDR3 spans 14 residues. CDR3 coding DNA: TGTGCCAGCAGCCGACAAACCGGGGGGACCTTGGCTACCTTC. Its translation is CASSRQTGGTLATF.

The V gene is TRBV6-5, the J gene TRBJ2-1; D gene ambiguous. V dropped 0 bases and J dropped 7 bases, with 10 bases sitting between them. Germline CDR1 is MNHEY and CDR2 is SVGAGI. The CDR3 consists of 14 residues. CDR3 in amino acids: CASSYSPVKNEQFF. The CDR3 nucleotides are TGTGCCAGCAGTTACTCTCCCGTAAAGAATGAGCAGTTCTTC.

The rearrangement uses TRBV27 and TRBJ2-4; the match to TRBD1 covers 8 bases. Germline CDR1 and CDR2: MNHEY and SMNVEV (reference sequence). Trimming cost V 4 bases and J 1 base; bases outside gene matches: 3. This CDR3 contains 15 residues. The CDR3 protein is CASSSTGVAKNIQYF. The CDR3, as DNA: TGTGCCAGCAGTTCGACAGGGGTTGCCAAAAACATTCAGTACTTC.

The CDR3 coding sequence is TGTGCCAGCAGTGAATATAGACAGGGAGGCGGCTACACCTTC. Protein: CASSEYRQGGGYTF. The chain couples TRBV25-1 to TRBJ1-2; 7 positions match TRBD1. Germline CDR1 MGHDK, CDR2 SYGVNS. The CDR3 has 14 amino acids. The junction had 6 bases not matched to a gene; V was cut back by 0 bases and J by 8 bases.

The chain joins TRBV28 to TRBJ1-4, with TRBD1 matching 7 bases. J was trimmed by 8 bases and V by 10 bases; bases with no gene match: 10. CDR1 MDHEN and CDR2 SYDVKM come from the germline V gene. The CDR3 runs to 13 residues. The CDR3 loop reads CAIKGTVGEKLFF. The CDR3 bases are TGTGCCATCAAAGGGACAGTCGGCGAAAAACTGTTTTTT.

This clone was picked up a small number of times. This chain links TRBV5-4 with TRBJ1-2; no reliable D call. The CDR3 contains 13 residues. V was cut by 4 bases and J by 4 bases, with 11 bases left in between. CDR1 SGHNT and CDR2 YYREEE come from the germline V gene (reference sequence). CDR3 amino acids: CASSRSHGYGYTF. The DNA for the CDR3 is TGTGCCAGCAGCCGCAGTCATGGCTATGGCTACACCTTC.

The CDR3 region has the DNA TGTGCCAGCAAAGGTACCAGGGGGCCCAATCAGCCCCAGCATTTT. The encoded protein is CASKGTRGPNQPQHF. The chain joins TRBV6-5 to TRBJ1-5; 8 bases match TRBD1. Germline V gene sequence: CDR1 MNHEY, CDR2 SVGAGI. J gave up 3 bases and V 7 bases, and 8 bases lay outside the gene matches. The CDR3 loop spans 15 amino acids.

The CDR3 nucleotides read TGTGCCAGCAGCCCGCAACCAGGGAGTAATTCACCCCTCCACTTT. Amino acid sequence: CASSPQPGSNSPLHF. The V and J genes are TRBV7-8 and TRBJ1-6, with a tentative D call TRBD1 (5 bases). The CDR3 has 15 amino acids. V was trimmed by 5 bases and J by 6 bases, leaving 14 bases between them. Germline CDR1 SGHVS, CDR2 FQNEAQ.

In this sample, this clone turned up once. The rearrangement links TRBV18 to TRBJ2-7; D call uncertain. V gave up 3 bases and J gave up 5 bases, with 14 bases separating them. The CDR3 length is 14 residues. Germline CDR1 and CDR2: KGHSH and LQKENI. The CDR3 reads CASSPPGSTHEQYF. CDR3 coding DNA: TGTGCCAGCTCACCCCCCGGGTCCACCCACGAGCAGTACTTC. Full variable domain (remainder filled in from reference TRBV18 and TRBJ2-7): NAGVMQNPRHLVRRRGQEARLRCSPMKGHSHVYWYRQLPEEGLKFMVYLQKENIIDESGMPKERFSAEFPKEGPSILRIQQVVRGDSAAYFCASSPPGSTHEQYFGPGTRLTVT.

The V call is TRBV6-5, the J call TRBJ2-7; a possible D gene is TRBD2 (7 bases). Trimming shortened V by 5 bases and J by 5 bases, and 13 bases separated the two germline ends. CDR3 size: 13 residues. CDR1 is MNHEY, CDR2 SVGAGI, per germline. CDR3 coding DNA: TGTGCCAGCAGTCTGGGGGGGGGCCACGAGCAGTACTTC. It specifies CASSLGGGHEQYF.

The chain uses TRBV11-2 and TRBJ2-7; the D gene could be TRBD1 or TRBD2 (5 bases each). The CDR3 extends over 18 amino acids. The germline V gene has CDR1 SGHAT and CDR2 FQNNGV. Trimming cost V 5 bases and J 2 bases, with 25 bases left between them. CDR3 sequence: CASSTPPGTAVRPYEQYF. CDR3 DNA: TGTGCCAGCAGCACCCCCCCCGGGACCGCGGTTCGTCCCTACGAGCAGTACTTC.

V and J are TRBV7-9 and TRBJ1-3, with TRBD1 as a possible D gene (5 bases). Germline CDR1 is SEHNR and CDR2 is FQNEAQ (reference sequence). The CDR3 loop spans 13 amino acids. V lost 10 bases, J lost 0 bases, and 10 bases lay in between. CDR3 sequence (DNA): TGTGCCACTAAGGGGTTCTCTGGAAACACCATATATTTT. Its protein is CATKGFSGNTIYF.

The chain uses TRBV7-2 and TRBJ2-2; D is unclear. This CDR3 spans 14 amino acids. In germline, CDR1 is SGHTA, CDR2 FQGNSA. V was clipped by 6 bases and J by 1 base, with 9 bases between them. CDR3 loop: CASRSDGNTGELFF. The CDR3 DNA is TGTGCCAGCAGGTCCGATGGGAACACCGGGGAGCTGTTTTTT.

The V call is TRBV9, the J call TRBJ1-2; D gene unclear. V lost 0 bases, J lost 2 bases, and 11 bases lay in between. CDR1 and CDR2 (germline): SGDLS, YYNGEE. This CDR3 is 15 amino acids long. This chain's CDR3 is CASSVEGLGNYGYTF. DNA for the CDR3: TGTGCCAGCAGCGTAGAAGGTCTGGGGAACTATGGCTACACCTTC.

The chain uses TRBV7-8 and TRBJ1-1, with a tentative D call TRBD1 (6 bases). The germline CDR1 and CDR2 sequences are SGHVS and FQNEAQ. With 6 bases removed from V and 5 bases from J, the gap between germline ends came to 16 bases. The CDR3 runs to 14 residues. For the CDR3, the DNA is TGTGCCAGCAGAGAGAGGGGGGGGTGGACTGAAGCTTTCTTT. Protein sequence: CASRERGGWTEAFF.

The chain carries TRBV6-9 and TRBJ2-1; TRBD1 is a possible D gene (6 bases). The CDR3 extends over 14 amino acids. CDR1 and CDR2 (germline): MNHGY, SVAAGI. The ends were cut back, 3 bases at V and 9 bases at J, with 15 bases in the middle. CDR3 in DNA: TGTGCCAGCAGTTACTCACGGACAGCCCGTGAGCAGTTCTTC. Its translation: CASSYSRTAREQFF.

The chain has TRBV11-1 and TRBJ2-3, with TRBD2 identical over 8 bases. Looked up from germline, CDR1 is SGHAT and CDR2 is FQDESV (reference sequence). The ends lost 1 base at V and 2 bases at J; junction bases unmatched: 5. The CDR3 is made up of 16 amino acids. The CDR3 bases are TGTGCCAGCAGCTTAGACGGGAGGGAAAACACAGATACGCAGTATTTT. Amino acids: CASSLDGRENTDTQYF.

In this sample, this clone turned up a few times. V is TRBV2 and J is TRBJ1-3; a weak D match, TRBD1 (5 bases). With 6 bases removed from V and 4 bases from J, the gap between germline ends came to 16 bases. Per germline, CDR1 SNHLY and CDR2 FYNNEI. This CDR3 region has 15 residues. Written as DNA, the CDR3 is TGTGCCAGCAGGAGGGGCAGGGCGTCGGGAAACACCATATATTTT. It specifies CASRRGRASGNTIYF.